The source of this T cell receptor (beta chain) is a study of Ad26.COV2.S vaccination and SARS-CoV-2 variants (dated by TCRdb to the early 2020s). The study in broad terms: Donors in the vaccine arm were drawn from COV1001, a multicentre, randomized, double-blind, placebo-controlled phase I-IIa trial testing Ad26.COV2.S in healthy adults. Dosing of Ad26.COV2.S was intramuscular, at either 5x10^10 or 1x10^11 viral particles, delivered as one shot or as two shots spaced 56 days apart. TCRbeta repertoire sequencing served as the tool for gauging how specific and how broad the SARS-CoV-2-reactive T cell receptors were following Ad26.COV2.S vaccination. A total of approximately 30 samples were included in the TCR-sequenced set, comprising around 19 Ad26.COV2.S vaccine recipients, 5 placebo recipients and 8 SARS-CoV-2 convalescent individuals. Trial participants were randomized into five groups of five: low-dose or high-dose Ad26.COV2.S given once or twice, or placebo on both occasions. Blinding of investigators to trial group allocation was maintained during experiments and outcome assessment. Study-level results and caveats: The study was not powered to compare responses between vaccine doses or regimens. The authors noted that total T cell responses may have been underestimated by the TCR breadth and depth analyses. Compared with placebo recipients, Ad26.COV2.S recipients showed higher spike-specific TCR breadth (P = 0.0014). Vaccine and placebo recipients had comparable non-spike TCR breadth, which fits with the vaccine containing only spike. After vaccination, spike-specific CD8+ and CD4+ T cell responses were reported to show substantial breadth.

For this clone: Its specific antigen is unknown. Nothing much larger sits one base from this clone, and base qualities are not available.

The immunoSEQ Assay was the method used to sequence TCRbeta CDR3 regions. After extraction, genomic DNA underwent amplification by bias-controlled multiplex PCR, followed by high-throughput sequencing. Per the authors' processing: To quantify the absolute abundance of every unique TCRbeta CDR3 region, sequences were collapsed and filtered. T cell fraction was estimated by normalization of TCRbeta template counts to usable DNA, with usable DNA being measured through amplification of reference genes present in all nucleated cells. Repertoire TCRs were annotated as SARS-CoV-2-specific when V gene, CDR3 amino acid sequence and J gene were exactly matched to a known reactive TCR set. The reference SARS-CoV-2 TCR set came from MIRA and was filtered for enrichment in COVID-19-positive ImmuneCODE repertoires, removing public or cross-reactive TCRs. Based on the MIRA antigens, annotated TCRs were further analysed at the level of specific ORF or position within ORF. Breadth was defined as annotated unique rearrangements over total unique productive rearrangements; depth was the summed frequency of those rearrangements. Two-sided Wilcoxon rank-sum tests were applied when comparing TCR breadth between groups. TCRdb mirrors the immuneACCESS table, restricted to in-frame sequences. Some clones are absent from its copies; in checked studies, under half trace to an unresolved V gene, and the reason for the others is unknown. V, J and clone size were drawn from that table, and D and trimming were deduced from the DNA. Counted in this sample were about 240,000 clones; over 75% of them appeared once. The top ten clones comprise approximately 12% of the sample.

Interpreted using the paper, the treatment or condition label stands for: around 19 received Ad26.COV2.S at low or high dose, single or two shots; roughly five received placebo; per-sample allocation not given. For vaccine and placebo recipients, repertoires were sequenced using samples collected on day 63 after the first injection. Cohort 1b enrolled 25 adults aged 18-55 years at a single site in Boston, USA, between 29 July and 7 August 2020. Ad26.COV2.S was a replication-incompetent adenovirus type 26 vector that expressed a prefusion-stabilized SARS-CoV-2 spike protein derived from the original Wuhan strain. At the junction V is shortened by 5 bases and J by 4 bases, with 11 bases in between. Measured from the cysteine to the phenylalanine, the CDR3 is 13 residues long. Just the 39-base CDR3 DNA is kept, in frame starting at base 1.

This clonotype originated in a person aged 18-65 years who received the Ad26.COV2.S COVID-19 vaccine or a placebo. The chain is assembled from TRBV12-3 or TRBV12-4 and TRBJ2-5; TRBD1 is a possible D gene, resting on 6 matching bases. The specimen comprised peripheral blood, sampled in a trial of Ad26.COV2.S vaccine versus placebo. The DNA is TGTGCCAGCAGTCCGGGACACCGAGAGACCCAGTACTTC. Its coded protein is CASSPGHRETQYF.